These 31 T cell receptor beta chains were sequenced from one sample in a study of shared clonotypes between healthy human individuals (dated by TCRdb to 2018 to 2020). Libraries were prepared through the immunoSEQ multiplex PCR assay. TCRdb took this table from immuneACCESS and kept in-frame rearrangements with V and J called. Such tables lack part of the clones; where checked against another copy, unresolved V genes explain under half of the gap, and the rest is unexplained. Counted in this sample were about 320,000 clones; more than 75% of them appeared once. Around 15% of the sample belongs to the ten largest clones. The sample taken for sequencing was memory CD8+ T cells sorted from blood. Per the publication, the cell subset or site label means: CD45RO+ cells pooled with CCR7-negative TemRA cells. These receptor sequences come from a man aged 18 to 35 in good health.

The genes are TRBV27 and TRBJ2-7; D might be TRBD1 or TRBD2, each matching 5 bases. Trimming removed 5 bases from V and 3 bases from J, with 14 bases in between. The CDR3 contains 14 residues. Germline V gene data show CDR1 as MNHEY and CDR2 as SMNVEV (reference sequence). The CDR3 spells CASSPWDGHYEQYF. In DNA form, the CDR3 reads TGTGCCAGCAGTCCATGGGACGGCCACTACGAGCAGTACTTC.

The chain combines TRBV5-6 with TRBJ2-3, with a possible D match to TRBD2 (6 bases). Germline V CDR1 and CDR2: SGHDT, YYEEEE. Between the trimmed V and J ends, which lost 0 bases and 0 bases, there was a span of 14 bases. The length of the CDR3 is 17 residues. CDR3 sequence (DNA): TGTGCCAGCAGCTTGGCCGGTTTCGGGGGAAGCACAGATACGCAGTATTTT. Its protein is CASSLAGFGGSTDTQYF.

The chain links TRBV7-8 to TRBJ2-7; D is possibly TRBD2 (5 bases). The CDR3 loop spans 14 amino acids. V lost 3 bases and J lost 2, with 11 bases in between. CDR1 and CDR2 (germline): SGHVS, FQNEAQ. The CDR3 here is CASSLDSIPYEQYF. As DNA, the CDR3 is TGTGCCAGCAGCTTGGACTCTATCCCCTACGAGCAGTACTTC.

This chain links TRBV7-2 with TRBJ2-5; a weak D match, TRBD2 (6 bases). V was pared by 0 bases and J by 8 bases, with 16 bases between. The CDR3 sequence is 15 residues long. Germline loops: CDR1 SGHTA, CDR2 FQGNSA. CDR3 sequence reads: CASSLASSDKRTQYF. In DNA, the CDR3 is TGTGCCAGCAGCTTAGCGTCTAGCGATAAGAGAACCCAGTACTTC.

Notes on this clone: It differs at one base from a far larger clone, so likely a read error. V and J are TRBV4-2 and TRBJ2-1, with no clear D. The length of the CDR3 is 19 residues. Germline assignment: CDR1 LGHNA and CDR2 YNFKEQ. CDR3 coding DNA: TGTGCCAGCAACCAAGATCCGGCTTTGTGGCTTGTCTTCGGCAATGAGCAGTTCTTC. Translating it yields CASNQDPALWLVFGNEQFF.

The J gene is TRBJ1-6, the V gene TRBV27; D uncertain. This CDR3 has 12 residues. The V gene's germline CDR1 is MNHEY and CDR2 SMNVEV (reference sequence). V was clipped by 7 bases and J by 9 bases, with 10 bases between them. CDR3 in DNA: TGTGCCAGCACAGGTGGCGGTTCACCCCTCCACTTT. Translating it yields CASTGGGSPLHF.

The chain carries TRBV4-3 and TRBJ2-3, with 12 bases that match TRBD2. The trim removed 0 bases at V and 3 bases at J, leaving 10 bases unmatched. The germline gives CDR1 LGHNA, CDR2 YSLEER. The CDR3 has 19 residues. CDR3 sequence: CASSQEDRLAGAVTDTQYF. The CDR3 DNA follows: TGCGCCAGCAGCCAAGAAGATCGACTAGCGGGAGCGGTGACAGATACGCAGTATTTT.

This chain connects TRBV9 to TRBJ1-6; 7 bases line up with TRBD1. Losses at the gene ends were 3 bases for V and 10 bases for J; bases not matched to a gene: 16. The CDR3 contains 17 residues. Germline-derived CDR1 and CDR2 are SGDLS and YYNGEE. The CDR3 loop reads CASSDPHGTDSTSPLHF. The CDR3 DNA follows: TGTGCCAGCAGCGACCCACACGGGACAGATAGTACCTCACCCCTCCACTTT.

The gene calls are TRBV4-1 and TRBJ2-6; 8 positions agree with TRBD1. Trimming at V came to 6 bases and at J to 0 bases, leaving 4 bases not matched to a gene. The CDR3 is 16 residues long. CDR1 MGHRA and CDR2 YSYEKL come from the germline V gene. The CDR3 nucleotides are TGCGCCAGCAGAGGACAGGGCGGCTCTGGGGCCAACGTCCTGACTTTC. This gives the protein CASRGQGGSGANVLTF.

The V call is TRBV28, the J call TRBJ1-5, with 9 bases identical to TRBD1. The germline gives CDR1 MDHEN, CDR2 SYDVKM. V shed 6 bases and J 1 base; nucleotides not matched to a gene: 10. CDR3 length: 17 amino acids. CDR3 nucleotides: TGTGCCAGCAGGACCTGGACAGGGGAGGCAAGCAATCAGCCCCAGCATTTT. Translation gives CASRTWTGEASNQPQHF. The entire variable domain, with the rest obtained from reference TRBV28 and TRBJ1-5, is as follows: DVKVTQSSRYLVKRTGEKVFLECVQDMDHENMFWYRQDPGLGLRLIYFSYDVKMKEKGDIPEGYSVSREKKERFSLILESASTNQTSMYLCASRTWTGEASNQPQHFGDGTRLSIL.

This clone was observed a single time. The chain has TRBV18 and TRBJ2-7, with D perhaps TRBD2 (5 bases). Trimming took 3 bases from V and 4 from J, leaving 13 bases between them. Germline V gene sequence: CDR1 KGHSH, CDR2 LQKENI. The CDR3 is 14 amino acids. CDR3 amino acids: CASSPAGYGYEQYF. The CDR3 nucleotides are TGTGCCAGCTCACCTGCGGGTTACGGTTACGAGCAGTACTTC.

Concerning this clone: In the same sample, other DNA sequences code for this CDR3. The chain is built from TRBV7-2 and TRBJ2-7; TRBD2 agrees at 10 bases. The CDR3 is 15 amino acids. V lost 2 bases to trimming and J lost 4 bases; unmatched junction nucleotides: 5. Looked up from germline, CDR1 is SGHTA and CDR2 is FQGNSA. The CDR3 sequence: CASSLLAGGPYEQYF. CDR3 nucleotides: TGTGCCAGCAGCTTATTAGCGGGAGGACCATACGAGCAGTACTTC.

The chain is built from TRBV5-1 and TRBJ2-1; D is perhaps TRBD1 or TRBD2 (5 bases each). This CDR3 has 14 amino acids. Trimming pared 0 bases from V and 8 bases from J, leaving 12 bases between. Per the germline V gene, CDR1 is SGHRS and CDR2 is YFSETQ. The CDR3 here is CASSLVSGSDEQFF. The DNA for the CDR3 is TGCGCCAGCAGCTTGGTTTCAGGGAGCGATGAGCAGTTCTTC.

In its sample, this clone was seen once. V usage is TRBV5-4 and J usage is TRBJ2-7; D ambiguous. V was clipped by 0 bases and J by 0 bases, with 4 bases between them. The CDR3 covers 13 residues. CDR1 and CDR2 (germline): SGHNT, YYREEE (reference sequence). CDR3: CASSLGISYEQYF. The CDR3 nucleotides are TGTGCCAGCAGCTTGGGCATCTCCTACGAGCAGTACTTC.

The chain is built from TRBV4-3 and TRBJ2-3; possible D gene TRBD2, 5 bases. The length of the CDR3 is 14 residues. The germline gives CDR1 LGHNA, CDR2 YSLEER. Trimming shortened V by 1 base and J by 2 bases, and 7 bases separated the two germline ends. CDR3 loop: CASSQAGNTDTQYF. The CDR3 nucleotides read TGCGCCAGCAGCCAAGCGGGGAACACAGATACGCAGTATTTT.

This clone was observed once. V gene TRBV18 combines with J gene TRBJ2-7; weak D call: TRBD1 (5 bases). The ends were cut back, 3 bases at V and 5 bases at J, with 11 bases in the middle. Per germline, CDR1 KGHSH and CDR2 LQKENI. CDR3 size: 13 residues. The CDR3 is CASSPSRVDEQYF. The CDR3 DNA follows: TGTGCCAGCTCACCGTCCAGGGTTGACGAGCAGTACTTC. The full variable domain, with the rest looked up from reference TRBV18 and TRBJ2-7, is NAGVMQNPRHLVRRRGQEARLRCSPMKGHSHVYWYRQLPEEGLKFMVYLQKENIIDESGMPKERFSAEFPKEGPSILRIQQVVRGDSAAYFCASSPSRVDEQYFGPGTRLTVT.

The V and J genes are TRBV28 and TRBJ2-7; D is possibly TRBD2 (5 bases). Germline V gene lookup returns CDR1 MDHEN and CDR2 SYDVKM. The CDR3 has 12 amino acids. V lost 3 bases, J lost 9 bases, and 12 bases lay in between. The CDR3 spells CASSFGEGGQYF. The CDR3 coding sequence is TGTGCCAGCAGTTTCGGGGAAGGCGGGCAGTACTTC. The entire variable domain, with the rest obtained from reference TRBV28 and TRBJ2-7, is as follows: DVKVTQSSRYLVKRTGEKVFLECVQDMDHENMFWYRQDPGLGLRLIYFSYDVKMKEKGDIPEGYSVSREKKERFSLILESASTNQTSMYLCASSFGEGGQYFGPGTRLTVT.

This chain joins TRBV6-1 and TRBJ2-5; 7 positions agree with TRBD1. This CDR3 is 16 amino acids long. V trimming: 4 bases; J trimming: 5 bases; junction bases outside the gene matches: 13. Germline V gives CDR1 MNHNS, CDR2 SASEGT. CDR3 coding DNA: TGTGCCAGCAGTGGAACCCCCCAGGGGGTCTTGGAGACCCAGTACTTC. Its protein product is CASSGTPQGVLETQYF.

The DNA of the CDR3 is TGTGCCAGCAGCGTAGAGGGTAGGGGGTCCGCAGATACGCAGTATTTT. The encoded protein is CASSVEGRGSADTQYF. The chain joins TRBV9 to TRBJ2-3, with D tentatively TRBD1 (6 bases). The V gene lost 0 bases and the J gene lost 4 bases, with 15 bases spanning the gap. The length of the CDR3 is 16 residues. The germline gives CDR1 SGDLS, CDR2 YYNGEE.

This clone has only one observation. The chain employs TRBV4-3 and TRBJ2-3; no clear D. In germline, CDR1 is LGHNA, CDR2 YSLEER. V shed 4 bases and J shed 4 bases, with 9 bases lying between them. The CDR3 runs 13 residues. As DNA, the CDR3 is TGCGCCAGCAGCCGAGAGTTGGCAGATACGCAGTATTTT. Translating gives CASSRELADTQYF.

This chain joins TRBV4-3 and TRBJ2-2; D is undetermined. Germline CDR1 reads LGHNA; CDR2 reads YSLEER. Between the trimmed V and J ends, which lost 3 bases and 5 bases, there was a span of 19 bases. The CDR3 is 17 residues long. The CDR3: CASSHSLRSYWTGELFF. The CDR3 DNA follows: TGCGCCAGCAGCCATTCCCTCAGGTCGTATTGGACCGGGGAGCTGTTTTTT.

This sequence joins TRBV25-1 and TRBJ2-1; a weak D match, TRBD2 (5 bases). The CDR3 has 12 residues. Trimming stripped 4 bases from V and 9 bases from J, with 10 bases between. Per germline, CDR1 MGHDK and CDR2 SYGVNS. The CDR3 region is CASSVMGSEQFF. CDR3 nucleotide sequence: TGTGCCAGCAGTGTAATGGGGAGTGAGCAGTTCTTC.

In this sample, this clone turned up many times. The gene calls are TRBV27 and TRBJ2-3; D is unclear. This CDR3 spans 13 amino acids. Germline V gives CDR1 MNHEY, CDR2 SMNVEV (reference sequence). V lost 5 bases and J lost 6, with 12 bases in between. The CDR3 DNA reads as TGTGCCAGCAGTCACCCCCCCGGCGATACGCAGTATTTT. Its protein product is CASSHPPGDTQYF.

V and J are TRBV5-4 and TRBJ1-4; the D is unclear. V was pared by 3 bases and J by 7 bases, with 13 bases between. Germline V CDR1 and CDR2: SGHNT, YYREEE (reference sequence). The CDR3 is made up of 14 amino acids. CDR3 coding DNA: TGTGCCAGCAGCTCGGACCTGCCGACTGAAAAACTGTTTTTT. It specifies CASSSDLPTEKLFF.

V gene TRBV27 combines with J gene TRBJ1-4; the D gene is possibly TRBD1 (5 bases). Trimming shortened V by 5 bases and J by 3 bases, and 19 bases separated the two germline ends. CDR3 size: 17 residues. The germline gives CDR1 MNHEY, CDR2 SMNVEV (reference sequence). DNA of the CDR3: TGTGCCAGCAGTCCGCGCTCCCGTTGGACACCTAATGAAAAACTGTTTTTT. As protein: CASSPRSRWTPNEKLFF.

This sequence joins TRBV9 and TRBJ2-7; D perhaps matches TRBD1 (5 bases). Germline loops: CDR1 SGDLS, CDR2 YYNGEE. The CDR3 sequence is 12 residues long. Trimming removed 3 bases from V and 7 bases from J, with 11 bases in between. The CDR3 DNA reads TGTGCCAGCAGCGGGTCAAGGGGAGAGCAGTACTTC. Residues: CASSGSRGEQYF. Full variable domain (missing parts from reference TRBV9 and TRBJ2-7): DSGVTQTPKHLITATGQRVTLRCSPRSGDLSVYWYQQSLDQGLQFLIQYYNGEERAKGNILERFSAQQFPDLHSELNLSSLELGDSALYFCASSGSRGEQYFGPGTRLTVT.

The chain recombines TRBV2 with TRBJ2-2; 16 nucleotides align to TRBD2. The CDR3 contains 17 residues. Germline CDR1 is SNHLY and CDR2 is FYNNEI. V gave up 6 bases and J gave up 6 bases; unmatched junction bases: 7. The DNA for the CDR3 is TGTGCCAGCAGCGCAGGGACTAGCGGGAGGGCGGCCGGGGAGCTGTTTTTT. This translates into CASSAGTSGRAAGELFF.

This clone was seen only once. This chain links TRBV15 with TRBJ2-3; D remains unclear. Trimming removed 5 bases from V and 4 bases from J, with 19 bases in between. The CDR3 spans 16 residues. In germline, CDR1 is LNHNV, CDR2 YYDKDF (reference sequence). CDR3 in amino acids: CATSPQPRRKADTQYF. CDR3 nucleotide sequence: TGTGCCACCAGCCCCCAGCCAAGGCGAAAGGCAGATACGCAGTATTTT.

As regards this clone: A single base is all that separates this from a far larger clone, so a read error is likely. The chain has TRBV4-1 and TRBJ1-1; no reliable D call. The germline V gene has CDR1 MGHRA and CDR2 YSYEKL. There are 15 residues in the CDR3. CDR3 loop: CASSLDPNGNTEVFF. In nucleotides, the CDR3 is TGCGCCAGCAGCCTGGACCCGAATGGAAACACTGAAGTTTTCTTT.

The V call is TRBV7-2, the J call TRBJ1-2; a possible D gene is TRBD1 (6 bases). This CDR3 is 14 amino acids long. Germline assignment: CDR1 SGHTA and CDR2 FQGNSA. Deletions cut 5 bases from V and 0 bases from J, with 10 bases between. The CDR3 protein is CASSTDSTNYGYTF. CDR3 nucleotide sequence: TGTGCCAGCAGCACGGACAGCACTAACTATGGCTACACCTTC.

This clone showed up just a few times. The rearrangement uses TRBV7-8 and TRBJ1-2; the D is unclear. CDR1 is SGHVS, CDR2 FQNEAQ, per germline. The germline V and J ends were trimmed by 5 bases and 8 bases, with 15 bases remaining between them. The CDR3 runs 13 residues. The CDR3 sequence is CASSPDLGWGYTF. Written as DNA, the CDR3 is TGTGCCAGCAGCCCTGACCTGGGGTGGGGCTACACCTTC.